A selection of T cell receptor beta chains follows, all from one sample in a study of T cells in localized non-small cell lung cancer. Assay used: immunoSEQ multiplex PCR; TCRdb lists only in-frame clones, some missing. Seen here are 70,000 to 85,000 clones, roughly 80% observed once, and the top ten hold 1.3%. The material sequenced was peripheral blood, taken before any cancer treatment. These receptors came from a female donor of 60 years or more with stage I lung adenocarcinoma. Both conserved end residues are part of each CDR3. Fields, in order: D gene, clone size, J gene, V gene, CDR3 protein, CDR3 DNA. A D gene is named only where the DNA matches it firmly. The size field is filled for only some rows; it gives once, few, many or a size class.

D: TRBD1; size: .; J: TRBJ2-5; V: TRBV5-1; CDR3: CASSSDRGGTQYF; DNA: TGCGCCAGCAGCTCAGACAGGGGGGGGACCCAGTACTTC
D: .; size: .; J: TRBJ2-6; V: TRBV5-1; CDR3: CASSPRDRGVAGVFGANVLTF; DNA: TGCGCCAGCAGCCCCCGAGACAGGGGGGTAGCGGGAGTTTTTGGGGCCAACGTCCTGACTTTC
D: TRBD2; size: .; J: TRBJ2-7; V: TRBV10-1; CDR3: CASSASGGAYEQYF; DNA: TGCGCCAGCAGTGCCAGCGGGGGGGCCTACGAGCAGTACTTC
D: TRBD2; size: few; J: TRBJ2-1; V: TRBV6-1; CDR3: CATATSGGVDEQFF; DNA: TGTGCCACCGCAACTAGCGGGGGCGTCGATGAGCAGTTCTTC
D: .; size: .; J: TRBJ1-4; V: TRBV4-1; CDR3: CASSQDEGASSTEKLFF; DNA: TGCGCCAGCAGCCAAGATGAAGGAGCGAGCTCCACTGAAAAACTGTTTTTT
D: .; size: .; J: TRBJ2-2; V: TRBV7-9; CDR3: CASSQVGGTGELFF; DNA: TGTGCCAGCAGTCAAGTGGGGGGCACCGGGGAGCTGTTTTTT
D: .; size: .; J: TRBJ2-1; V: TRBV2; CDR3: CASRGRKSSYNEQFF; DNA: TGTGCCAGCAGGGGACGGAAGAGCTCCTACAATGAGCAGTTCTTC
D: TRBD1; size: .; J: TRBJ2-1; V: TRBV5-4; CDR3: CASRSGTGSSYNEQFF; DNA: TGTGCCAGCAGATCGGGGACAGGGAGCTCCTACAATGAGCAGTTCTTC
D: .; size: .; J: TRBJ1-4; V: TRBV18; CDR3: CASSSGAYEKLFF; DNA: TGTGCCAGCTCATCAGGGGCTTATGAAAAACTGTTTTTT
D: TRBD1; size: .; J: TRBJ1-2; V: TRBV28; CDR3: CASSLWRQGDYGYTF; DNA: TGTGCCAGCAGTTTATGGAGACAGGGGGACTATGGCTACACCTTC
D: TRBD2; size: .; J: TRBJ2-3; V: TRBV4-3; CDR3: CASSNGLAGGADTQYF; DNA: TGCGCCAGCAGCAACGGACTAGCGGGCGGTGCAGATACGCAGTATTTT
D: TRBD2; size: .; J: TRBJ2-7; V: TRBV6-6; CDR3: CASSRNLAGGYEQYF; DNA: TGTGCCAGCAGTCGAAATTTAGCGGGGGGGTACGAGCAGTACTTC
D: TRBD1; size: few; J: TRBJ1-1; V: TRBV29-1; CDR3: CSGILRGTEAFF; DNA: TGCAGCGGTATACTCAGGGGGACTGAAGCTTTCTTT
D: .; size: .; J: TRBJ1-1; V: TRBV6-9; CDR3: CASSFADRGREAFF; DNA: TGTGCCAGCAGTTTCGCGGACCGAGGGCGCGAAGCTTTCTTT
D: .; size: few; J: TRBJ1-2; V: TRBV28; CDR3: CASRQPGRWNYGYTF; DNA: TGTGCCAGCAGACAACCGGGACGTTGGAACTATGGCTACACCTTC
D: .; size: .; J: TRBJ2-1; V: TRBV12-5; CDR3: CASGLNLGTNYNEQFF; DNA: TGTGCTAGTGGTTTGAACCTCGGGACAAACTACAATGAGCAGTTCTTC
D: .; size: .; J: TRBJ1-2; V: TRBV2; CDR3: CASSVSPGLVTGYTF; DNA: TGTGCCAGCAGTGTGAGCCCGGGCCTCGTCACGGGCTACACCTTC
D: .; size: .; J: TRBJ2-6; V: TRBV5-1; CDR3: CASSLVDGPSGANVLTF; DNA: TGCGCCAGCAGCTTGGTGGACGGACCCTCTGGGGCCAACGTCCTGACTTTC
D: .; size: .; J: TRBJ1-1; V: TRBV19; CDR3: CASSMGARGDTEAFF; DNA: TGTGCCAGTAGTATGGGTGCCCGCGGGGACACTGAAGCTTTCTTT
D: TRBD1; size: .; J: TRBJ1-4; V: TRBV7-8; CDR3: CASSWDRVGEKLFF; DNA: TGTGCCAGCAGCTGGGACAGGGTGGGAGAAAAACTGTTTTTT
D: .; size: .; J: TRBJ2-5; V: TRBV5-1; CDR3: CASSLPGEETQYF; DNA: TGCGCCAGCAGCTTGCCCGGAGAAGAGACCCAGTACTTC
D: .; size: .; J: TRBJ2-3; V: TRBV7-2; CDR3: CASTQSAGGNTQYF; DNA: TGTGCCAGCACCCAGAGCGCCGGTGGGAATACGCAGTATTTT
D: .; size: .; J: TRBJ2-7; V: TRBV4-3; CDR3: CASSQDRGYEQYF; DNA: TGCGCCAGCAGCCAAGACCGGGGCTACGAGCAGTACTTC
D: .; size: .; J: TRBJ2-5; V: TRBV16; CDR3: CASSRPGAKTQYF; DNA: TGTGCCAGCAGCCGTCCGGGGGCGAAGACCCAGTACTTC
D: TRBD1; size: few; J: TRBJ1-2; V: TRBV11-2; CDR3: CASSLSGGQGFGYTF; DNA: TGTGCCAGCAGCCTATCCGGGGGACAGGGATTTGGCTACACCTTC
D: TRBD1; size: .; J: TRBJ2-5; V: TRBV7-7; CDR3: CASGRQGGQETQYF; DNA: TGTGCCAGCGGCAGACAGGGTGGCCAAGAGACCCAGTACTTC
D: .; size: .; J: TRBJ2-7; V: TRBV7-2; CDR3: CASSLSSYEQYF; DNA: TGTGCCAGCAGCCTGAGCTCCTACGAGCAGTACTTC
D: TRBD2; size: .; J: TRBJ2-3; V: TRBV7-3; CDR3: CASSPWGSGRVGRSADTQYF; DNA: TGTGCCAGCAGCCCCTGGGGTAGCGGGAGGGTGGGCCGGTCGGCAGATACGCAGTATTTT
D: .; size: .; J: TRBJ2-7; V: TRBV12-5; CDR3: CASGLERSYEQYF; DNA: TGTGCTAGTGGTTTGGAACGATCCTACGAGCAGTACTTC
D: TRBD1; size: .; J: TRBJ1-3; V: TRBV2; CDR3: CASSVTGGSGNTIYF; DNA: TGTGCCAGCAGTGTGACAGGGGGCTCTGGAAACACCATATATTTT
D: .; size: .; J: TRBJ2-5; V: TRBV5-6; CDR3: CASSPLSGGHGETQYF; DNA: TGTGCCAGCAGCCCTCTCAGTGGGGGACACGGAGAGACCCAGTACTTC
D: TRBD1; size: .; J: TRBJ2-5; V: TRBV19; CDR3: CASISGQGGETQYF; DNA: TGTGCCAGTATATCCGGACAGGGAGGCGAGACCCAGTACTTC
D: .; size: few; J: TRBJ1-3; V: TRBV2; CDR3: CASSPTAAGNTIYF; DNA: TGTGCCAGCAGTCCTACAGCAGCTGGAAACACCATATATTTT
D: .; size: .; J: TRBJ1-4; V: TRBV7-2; CDR3: CASSLYREKLFF; DNA: TGTGCCAGCAGCTTATACAGGGAAAAACTGTTTTTT
D: .; size: .; J: TRBJ1-3; V: TRBV6-5; CDR3: CASSRGGAGNTIYF; DNA: TGTGCCAGCAGTCGAGGAGGCGCTGGAAACACCATATATTTT
D: .; size: .; J: TRBJ2-1; V: TRBV27; CDR3: CASSISTGSKQFF; DNA: TGTGCCAGCAGTATATCAACGGGGTCCAAGCAGTTCTTC
D: .; size: .; J: TRBJ1-1; V: TRBV6-6; CDR3: CASSSGGLNTEAFF; DNA: TGTGCCAGCAGCTCGGGGGGGCTGAACACTGAAGCTTTCTTT
D: TRBD1; size: .; J: TRBJ1-1; V: TRBV11-3; CDR3: CASSPRARGRTEAFF; DNA: TGTGCCAGCAGCCCTAGGGCCAGGGGGCGGACTGAAGCTTTCTTT
D: TRBD1; size: few; J: TRBJ2-6; V: TRBV19; CDR3: CATLDRRVYSGANVLTF; DNA: TGTGCCACCCTGGACAGGAGAGTCTACTCTGGGGCCAACGTCCTGACTTTC
D: .; size: .; J: TRBJ2-7; V: TRBV5-1; CDR3: CASSLDRDLEEQYF; DNA: TGCGCCAGCAGCTTGGACAGGGACCTTGAAGAGCAGTACTTC
D: TRBD1; size: .; J: TRBJ1-4; V: TRBV6-5; CDR3: CASSYPATGGREKLFF; DNA: TGTGCCAGCAGTTACCCGGCGACAGGGGGGAGGGAAAAACTGTTTTTT
D: .; size: once; J: TRBJ1-1; V: TRBV2; CDR3: CASSGSGDSLEAFF; DNA: TGTGCCAGCAGTGGCTCGGGGGATTCTTTGGAAGCTTTCTTT
D: .; size: .; J: TRBJ1-3; V: TRBV4-1; CDR3: CASSQVPVRGSGNTIYF; DNA: TGCGCCAGCAGCCAAGTCCCCGTCAGGGGATCTGGAAACACCATATATTTT
D: TRBD1; size: .; J: TRBJ1-5; V: TRBV25-1; CDR3: CASSFGTADQPQHF; DNA: TGTGCCAGCAGTTTTGGGACAGCCGATCAGCCCCAGCATTTT
D: .; size: few; J: TRBJ1-1; V: TRBV28; CDR3: CASTEAGESTEAFF; DNA: TGTGCCAGCACCGAGGCGGGGGAGAGCACTGAAGCTTTCTTT
D: TRBD2; size: .; J: TRBJ2-3; V: TRBV9; CDR3: CASSVDPYSSGRSDTQYF; DNA: TGTGCCAGCAGCGTAGACCCCTACTCTAGCGGGAGATCAGATACGCAGTATTTT
D: TRBD1; size: .; J: TRBJ1-1; V: TRBV15; CDR3: CATSRDREATFF; DNA: TGTGCCACCAGCAGGGACAGGGAGGCGACTTTCTTT
D: TRBD2; size: .; J: TRBJ2-1; V: TRBV5-1; CDR3: CASRTSDSYNEQFF; DNA: TGCGCCAGCCGTACTAGCGACTCCTACAATGAGCAGTTCTTC
D: TRBD2; size: .; J: TRBJ2-5; V: TRBV2; CDR3: CASSPGLGETQYF; DNA: TGTGCCAGCAGCCCTGGACTAGGAGAGACCCAGTACTTC